This T cell receptor beta chain stems from a study of blood T cell repertoires in COVID-19. TCRdb keeps only in-frame clones here, not all; method: immunoSEQ multiplex PCR. The table records roughly 260,000 clones, 80% to 95% of them present only once. The CDR3 consists of 14 residues. Germline V lookup: CDR1 SEHNR, CDR2 FQNEAQ (reference sequence). The V and J ends lost 2 bases and 1 base respectively, with 8 bases between them. The gene calls are TRBV7-9 and TRBJ2-5, with D possibly matching TRBD1 (6 bases). This TCR was recovered from a person between 18 and 30 years old with COVID-19, enrolled during active disease. The specimen sequenced was peripheral blood. The CDR3 DNA reads TGTGCCAGCAGCTTATCACAGGGCCAAGAGACCCAGTACTTC. Translating gives CASSLSQGQETQYF.